This passage covers 21 T cell receptor beta chains from one sample sequenced in a study of control samples from healthy donors and cancer patients. Only in-frame clones appear in the TCRdb table, and some are missing; sequencing was by immunoSEQ multiplex PCR. The repertoire holds about 84,000 clones, with about nine tenths as singletons. Sequencing was carried out using blood. These receptors originate from a young man in good health.

The chain couples TRBV7-9 to TRBJ1-1, with 7 bases fitting TRBD1. Germline CDR1 and CDR2: SEHNR and FQNEAQ (reference sequence). This CDR3 is 15 amino acids long. The V gene end was trimmed by 4 bases and the J gene end by 1 base; junction bases not matched to a gene: 6. CDR3 bases: TGTGCCAGCAGCTCCTACAGGGGTGGGAACACTGAAGCTTTCTTT. It yields the protein CASSSYRGGNTEAFF.

The chain has TRBV6-1 and TRBJ1-2; D possibly corresponds to TRBD1 (5 bases). V lost 2 bases and J 3 bases, leaving 7 bases between the germline ends. Germline loops: CDR1 MNHNS, CDR2 SASEGT. This CDR3 is built from 13 residues. As DNA, the CDR3 is TGTGCCAGCAGTGAATCACAGGACTATGGCTACACCTTC. Translating gives CASSESQDYGYTF.

This chain uses TRBV28 with TRBJ2-1; TRBD1 aligns across 7 bases. Germline CDR1 MDHEN, CDR2 SYDVKM. V trimming: 2 bases; J trimming: 10 bases; junction bases outside the gene matches: 2. The CDR3 is made up of 12 amino acids. As DNA, the CDR3 is TGTGCCAGCAGTTTAAACAGGGGCGAGCAGTTCTTC. Translated, it gives CASSLNRGEQFF.

The chain couples TRBV9 to TRBJ2-1; tentative D call: TRBD1 (5 bases). This CDR3 region has 15 residues. Germline V gene sequence: CDR1 SGDLS, CDR2 YYNGEE. The germline V and J ends were trimmed by 4 bases and 8 bases, with 19 bases remaining between them. CDR3 nucleotides: TGTGCCAGCAGCCCCTTAGGGAACGTACAGGATGAGCAGTTCTTC. Translating it yields CASSPLGNVQDEQFF.

The chain recombines TRBV4-2 with TRBJ1-2; tentative D call: TRBD1 (6 bases). CDR3 length: 17 residues. Germline lookup yields CDR1 LGHNA and CDR2 YNFKEQ. V dropped 0 bases and J dropped 0 bases, with 14 bases sitting between them. CDR3 region: CASSQEFGQNSNYGYTF. The CDR3 DNA is TGTGCCAGCAGCCAAGAATTCGGACAGAACTCTAACTATGGCTACACCTTC.

Judged by abundance, this clone is medium-sized. This chain links TRBV28 with TRBJ2-2; 9 bases agree with TRBD1. The CDR3 sequence is 15 residues long. The germline V gene encodes CDR1 MDHEN and CDR2 SYDVKM. The ends lost 2 bases at V and 6 bases at J; junction bases unmatched: 4. This CDR3 reads CASSLGTGYSGELFF. CDR3 bases: TGTGCCAGCAGTTTAGGGACAGGGTACTCCGGGGAGCTGTTTTTT.

V usage is TRBV9 and J usage is TRBJ1-5, with 7 positions matching TRBD1. Germline V lookup: CDR1 SGDLS, CDR2 YYNGEE. J lost 0 bases, V lost 0 bases, and 3 bases had no gene match. This CDR3 has 16 residues. CDR3 nucleotide sequence: TGTGCCAGCAGCGTAGGTACAGGGGCTAGCAATCAGCCCCAGCATTTT. It codes for CASSVGTGASNQPQHF. Full variable domain (remainder filled in from reference TRBV9 and TRBJ1-5): DSGVTQTPKHLITATGQRVTLRCSPRSGDLSVYWYQQSLDQGLQFLIQYYNGEERAKGNILERFSAQQFPDLHSELNLSSLELGDSALYFCASSVGTGASNQPQHFGDGTRLSIL.

The chain combines TRBV24-1 with TRBJ2-7; no firm D call. The V end lost 0 bases, the J end lost 3 bases, and 5 bases lay between the germline ends. Germline V gene data show CDR1 as KGHDR and CDR2 as SFDVKD. CDR3 length equals 13 residues. CDR3 sequence (DNA): TGTGCCACCAGTGATTTGAACAACTACGAGCAGTACTTC. It translates to CATSDLNNYEQYF.

V gene TRBV3-1 (or the pseudogene TRBV3-2) combines with J gene TRBJ2-1; 8 bases align to TRBD2. CDR3 length: 15 amino acids. From germline, CDR1 is LGHDT and CDR2 YNNKEL (reference sequence). Trimming cost V 4 bases and J 3 bases; bases outside gene matches: 5. The CDR3 here is CASSLSGILYNEQFF. The CDR3 DNA reads as TGTGCCAGCAGCCTTAGCGGGATCCTCTACAATGAGCAGTTCTTC.

The rearrangement uses TRBV7-9 and TRBJ2-5, with a weak D call TRBD1 (5 bases). V lost 0 bases and J lost 2, with 13 bases in between. Germline V gene data show CDR1 as SEHNR and CDR2 as FQNEAQ (reference sequence). The CDR3 totals 16 residues. The CDR3 loop is CASSLALRVKQETQYF. The CDR3 coding sequence is TGTGCCAGCAGCTTAGCGCTCAGGGTCAAGCAAGAGACCCAGTACTTC.

This clone was observed once. The chain joins TRBV5-4 to TRBJ2-3; 10 nucleotides match TRBD2. The CDR3 is 17 residues long. Germline CDR1 is SGHNT and CDR2 is YYREEE (reference sequence). The ends lost 3 bases at V and 0 bases at J; junction bases unmatched: 7. For the CDR3, the DNA is TGTGCCAGCAGCTCTAGGACTAGCGGACTAAGCACAGATACGCAGTATTTT. It translates to CASSSRTSGLSTDTQYF.

V gene TRBV19 combines with J gene TRBJ2-1; TRBD2 aligns across 10 bases. CDR1 LNHDA and CDR2 SQIVND come from the germline V gene (reference sequence). The V and J ends lost 9 bases and 7 bases, in that order; junction bases with no gene match: 9. This CDR3 region has 14 residues. CDR3 coding DNA: TGTGCCAGCCAAATATGGGGACTAGCGAATGAGCAGTTCTTC. Protein product: CASQIWGLANEQFF.

The CDR3 DNA sequence: TGTGCCAGCAGTTTGGTCAATCAGCCCCAGCATTTT. It is translated as CASSLVNQPQHF. The V gene is TRBV28, the J gene TRBJ1-5; D unresolved. The CDR3 is made up of 12 amino acids. Deletions cut 3 bases from V and 3 bases from J, with 3 bases between. CDR1 and CDR2 from the germline V gene are MDHEN and SYDVKM.

This rearrangement joins TRBV4-1 to TRBJ2-2; TRBD2 aligns across 10 bases. The CDR3 contains 18 residues. Germline assignment: CDR1 MGHRA and CDR2 YSYEKL. The trim removed 1 base at V and 7 bases at J, leaving 12 bases unmatched. The CDR3 spells CASSQATPPLAGVGELFF. CDR3 in DNA: TGCGCCAGCAGCCAAGCAACCCCCCCCCTAGCGGGAGTCGGGGAGCTGTTTTTT.

As concerns this clone: One end of the junction varies from germline; a read error may be responsible. V and J are TRBV5-1 and TRBJ2-3, with a tentative D call TRBD1 (6 bases). The germline V gene has CDR1 SGHRS and CDR2 YFSETQ. This CDR3 is 15 amino acids long. The CDR3: CASTLTGTSTDTQYF. The CDR3 DNA sequence: TGCGCCAGCACCTTGACAGGTACTAGCACAGATACGCAGTATTTT.

The rearrangement links TRBV29-1 to TRBJ2-5, with D possibly TRBD2 on 7 matching bases. The CDR3 runs to 15 residues. V gave up 7 bases and J gave up 2 bases, with 20 bases separating them. Germline CDR1 is SQVTM and CDR2 is ANQGSEA. The DNA of the CDR3 is TGCAGCGCCAGGCTGGGAGGGGGGCCTCAAGAGACCCAGTACTTC. This gives the protein CSARLGGGPQETQYF.

A few counts support this clone. The chain carries TRBV6-5 and TRBJ2-1, with TRBD2 identical over 12 bases. The germline V gene has CDR1 MNHEY and CDR2 SVGAGI. Germline trimming cut 6 bases from V and 12 bases from J; bases unmatched to any gene: 12. This CDR3 contains 15 residues. This chain's CDR3 is CASRVGTSGLTMQFF. CDR3 coding DNA: TGTGCCAGCAGAGTAGGGACTAGCGGGTTAACCATGCAGTTCTTC.

The CDR3 DNA reads TGTGCCAGCAGTTTAGTAGAGAGGTATGAGCAGTTCTTC. Translation gives CASSLVERYEQFF. The chain uses TRBV12-3 or TRBV12-4 and TRBJ2-1, with D hard to call. This CDR3 has 13 amino acids. Trimming stripped 1 base from V and 8 bases from J, with 9 bases between.

This clone was seen a single time. The chain carries TRBV7-9 and TRBJ1-5; 8 positions agree with TRBD1. Germline trimming cut 4 bases from V and 7 bases from J; bases unmatched to any gene: 12. The CDR3 runs to 16 residues. Germline lookup yields CDR1 SEHNR and CDR2 FQNEAQ (reference sequence). CDR3 amino acids: CASSSGQGGLGQPQHF. The CDR3 coding sequence is TGTGCCAGCAGCTCCGGACAGGGCGGCTTGGGACAGCCCCAGCATTTT.

The chain employs TRBV6-5 and TRBJ1-1; 7 positions agree with TRBD1. V was clipped by 6 bases and J by 1 base; unmatched bases: 5. The CDR3 has 14 amino acids. The germline gives CDR1 MNHEY, CDR2 SVGAGI. In DNA, the CDR3 is TGTGCCAGCAGGAGGGACAGTAAGAACACTGAAGCTTTCTTT. Its protein is CASRRDSKNTEAFF.

The CDR3 protein is CATSDWRGSVLTF. The CDR3, as DNA: TGTGCCACCAGTGATTGGAGGGGTAGCGTCCTGACTTTC. The genes are TRBV24-1 and TRBJ2-6, with a possible D match to TRBD2 (6 bases). The V gene's germline CDR1 is KGHDR and CDR2 SFDVKD. This CDR3 contains 13 residues. V was pared by 2 bases and J by 12 bases, with 10 bases between.